This T cell receptor beta chain emerged from a study of blood T cells in healthy people across ages. Between the trimmed V and J ends, which lost 2 bases and 3 bases, there was a span of 8 bases. The CDR3 sequence is 13 residues long. Germline V gene sequence: CDR1 SGHAT, CDR2 FQNNGV. A sample-barcoded 5' primer and a J-beta primer mix were used in a second PCR of about 7 to 12 cycles. TCRdb re-called the 5' RACE reads through MiXCR, storing one row per CDR3 protein. This table holds some 890,000 distinct CDR3 sequences, almost 30% found once. The data also belong to a second study, concerning T cells of mothers and their children. This second report adds: Input to cDNA synthesis comprised all extracted RNA, at a ratio of 1.5 ug per 15 ul.

V is TRBV11-2 and J is TRBJ2-7, with D unclear. Sequences were obtained from blood. This sequence was found in a woman between 40 and 50 years old in good health. In nucleotides, the CDR3 is TGTGCCAGCAGCTTATCGGCGATCTACGAGCAGTACTTC. Residues: CASSLSAIYEQYF.